One and the same sample provided the 32 T cell receptor beta chains below, sequenced in a study of early T cells in non-severe SARS-CoV-2 infection. TCRdb redid the calling of the 5' RACE reads with MiXCR, one entry per CDR3 protein. The table lists around 37,000 distinct CDR3 sequences, roughly 9.7% of them singletons, with roughly 12% in the top ten. The sample comprised whole blood. These receptors came from an adult who was a healthcare worker with PCR-confirmed SARS-CoV-2 infection or an uninfected control (not recorded which).

The rearrangement joins TRBV6-2 or TRBV6-3 to TRBJ2-2, with D uncertain. Germline CDR1 MNHEY, CDR2 SVGEGT. With 2 bases removed from V and 2 bases from J, the gap between germline ends came to 9 bases. The CDR3 is 15 residues long. CDR3 protein: CASSYTPKNTGELFF. The CDR3 nucleotides are TGTGCCAGCAGTTACACCCCAAAAAACACCGGGGAGCTGTTTTTT.

This clonotype was counted ten times or more. The chain links TRBV7-2 to TRBJ2-3, with 7 bases fitting TRBD2. This CDR3 is built from 17 residues. Germline V gives CDR1 SGHTA, CDR2 FQGNSA. V was pared by 2 bases and J by 2 bases, with 10 bases of the junction left unmatched. The CDR3 DNA is TGTGCCAGCAGCTTATATATGGGAGGGTCTTTCACAGATACGCAGTATTTT. Protein: CASSLYMGGSFTDTQYF.

This clonotype was recorded at least ten times. This chain links TRBV30 with TRBJ2-2, with D uncertain. Trimming took off 1 base at V and 1 base at J, with 4 bases between the two ends. The CDR3 totals 13 residues. Germline lookup yields CDR1 GTSNPN and CDR2 SVGIG (reference sequence). The CDR3 nucleotides read TGTGCCTGGAGTGGACAGAACACCGGGGAGCTGTTTTTT. Amino acid sequence: CAWSGQNTGELFF.

This clonotype was detected only a few times. This chain joins TRBV7-2 and TRBJ2-3, with TRBD2 matching over 8 bases. Germline CDR1 and CDR2: SGHTA and FQGNSA. The junction had 10 bases not matched to a gene; V was cut back by 5 bases and J by 3 bases. The CDR3 consists of 16 residues. The CDR3 DNA reads as TGTGCCAGCAGCCAGGACGGCGGGGGGAAGACAGATACGCAGTATTTT. Its translation: CASSQDGGGKTDTQYF.

This clonotype was seen many times. The CDR3, as DNA: TGTGCCAGCAGTTTAATGGGGGGGGCCTGGACCGGGGAGCTGTTTTTT. As protein: CASSLMGGAWTGELFF. The J gene is TRBJ2-2, the V gene TRBV27; D is perhaps TRBD2 (7 bases). Germline V CDR1 and CDR2: MNHEY, SMNVEV (reference sequence). The CDR3 runs to 16 residues. The V and J ends lost 2 bases and 5 bases respectively, with 15 bases between them.

This clonotype was seen repeatedly, ten times or more. The chain links TRBV7-6 to TRBJ2-2, with 7 bases lining up with TRBD2. The length of the CDR3 is 17 residues. Unmatched junction bases numbered 7, after V lost 2 bases and J lost 1 base. CDR1 SGHVS and CDR2 FNYEAQ come from the germline V gene. The CDR3, as DNA: TGTGCCAGCAGCTTAACCGAGCGGGGACGGAACACCGGGGAGCTGTTTTTT. Amino acid sequence: CASSLTERGRNTGELFF.

This clonotype was counted between two and nine times. This sequence joins TRBV5-4 and TRBJ1-5, with D unclear. This CDR3 contains 12 residues. V was shortened by 2 bases and J by 7 bases, with 7 bases between the two germline ends. Germline-derived CDR1 and CDR2 are SGHNT and YYREEE (reference sequence). Here the CDR3 DNA reads TGTGCCAGCAGCTTAGACGGACAGCCCCAGCATTTT. It is translated as CASSLDGQPQHF.

This clonotype showed up many times. The rearrangement joins TRBV3-1 to TRBJ2-3; no definite D call. Per germline, CDR1 LGHDT and CDR2 YNNKEL (reference sequence). Trimming removed 3 bases at V and 0 bases at J, with 4 bases between. CDR3 length: 13 residues. The DNA of the CDR3 is TGTGCCAGCAGCCATGGTAGCACAGATACGCAGTATTTT. Its protein product is CASSHGSTDTQYF.

At least ten counts were recorded for this clonotype. The chain is built from TRBV27 and TRBJ1-2, with 8 nucleotides matching TRBD1. V was pared by 5 bases and J by 0 bases, with 17 bases of the junction left unmatched. Germline CDR1 MNHEY, CDR2 SMNVEV (reference sequence). This CDR3 region has 19 residues. The CDR3 DNA is TGTGCCAGCAGTCCGAGAACGCCCAGGGGGCGCCGACCTAACTATGGCTACACCTTC. Its protein is CASSPRTPRGRRPNYGYTF.

There are many counts of this clonotype. This chain connects TRBV7-9 to TRBJ2-7; D might be TRBD1 (5 bases). Looked up from germline, CDR1 is SEHNR and CDR2 is FQNEAQ (reference sequence). The CDR3 contains 14 residues. Trimming removed 2 bases at V and 0 bases at J, with 8 bases between. As DNA, the CDR3 is TGTGCCAGCAGCTTAACAGGACCCTCCTACGAGCAGTACTTC. Translating it yields CASSLTGPSYEQYF. The complete variable domain, with remaining parts taken from reference TRBV7-9 and TRBJ2-7, reads DTGVSQNPRHKITKRGQNVTFRCDPISEHNRLYWYRQTLGQGPEFLTYFQNEAQLEKSRLLSDRFSAERPKGSFSTLEIQRTEQGDSAMYLCASSLTGPSYEQYFGPGTRLTVT.

This clonotype was seen many times. This rearrangement joins TRBV3-1 to TRBJ2-7; D gene unclear. This CDR3 has 15 amino acids. V was trimmed by 4 bases and J by 6 bases, leaving 19 bases between them. Germline V gene data show CDR1 as LGHDT and CDR2 as YNNKEL (reference sequence). The CDR3 is CASSPFGARSGEQYF. CDR3 sequence (DNA): TGTGCCAGCAGCCCCTTTGGAGCACGGTCGGGCGAGCAGTACTTC.

The V gene is TRBV6-1, the J gene TRBJ2-1; D assignment may be TRBD1 or TRBD2 (7 bases each). CDR1 MNHNS and CDR2 SASEGT come from the germline V gene. This CDR3 region has 16 residues. Between the trimmed V and J ends, which lost 3 bases and 7 bases, there was a span of 19 bases. For the CDR3, the DNA is TGTGCCAGCAGTGACAACAGGGGCGGGGGTTTAAATGAGCAGTTCTTC. Its translation: CASSDNRGGGLNEQFF.

This clonotype was detected only once. The V call is TRBV29-1, the J call TRBJ2-2; 8 bases map to TRBD1. There are 13 residues in the CDR3. Germline V CDR1 and CDR2: SQVTM, ANQGSEA. Losses at the gene ends were 6 bases for V and 5 bases for J; bases not matched to a gene: 5. The CDR3 nucleotides read TGCAGCGTCGACCGACAGGGGACCGGGGAGCTGTTTTTT. Protein sequence: CSVDRQGTGELFF.

This clonotype occurred many times. This CDR3 reads CASSFAGHSTDTQYF. Written as DNA, the CDR3 is TGTGCCAGCAGTTTCGCGGGGCACAGCACAGATACGCAGTATTTT. V is TRBV12-3 or TRBV12-4 and J is TRBJ2-3; D might be TRBD2 (6 bases). The CDR3 loop spans 15 amino acids. V lost 3 bases and J lost 0, with 10 bases in between.

This clonotype was observed many times. The rearrangement links TRBV4-2 to TRBJ1-2, with 9 bases identical to TRBD1. The CDR3 has 18 residues. CDR1 and CDR2 (germline): LGHNA, YNFKEQ. With 4 bases clipped from V and 2 bases from J, the junction kept 14 bases outside the gene matches. CDR3 protein: CASSLSSSVTGGNYGYTF. In DNA, the CDR3 is TGTGCCAGCAGCCTCTCTTCGAGTGTAACAGGGGGCAACTATGGCTACACCTTC.

This clonotype was seen ten or more times. The chain is built from TRBV28 and TRBJ1-6, with D tentatively TRBD1 (5 bases). Germline V lookup: CDR1 MDHEN, CDR2 SYDVKM. Trimming removed 4 bases from V and 7 bases from J, with 8 bases in between. The length of the CDR3 is 13 residues. The CDR3 sequence is CASSYRTNSPLHF. The CDR3 coding sequence is TGTGCCAGCAGTTACAGGACGAATTCACCCCTCCACTTT.

This clonotype was seen many times. V gene TRBV20-1 combines with J gene TRBJ2-5, with 10 nucleotides matching TRBD2. The CDR3 runs to 16 residues. Germline trimming cut 3 bases from V and 2 bases from J; bases unmatched to any gene: 9. CDR1 DFQATT and CDR2 SNEGSKA come from the germline V gene (reference sequence). The CDR3 is CSARGASGGQQETQYF. In DNA form, the CDR3 reads TGCAGTGCTAGGGGGGCTAGCGGGGGCCAACAAGAGACCCAGTACTTC.

This clonotype appeared many times. The DNA for the CDR3 is TGTGCCAGCAGCCGAGAGGAACACACTGAAGCTTTCTTT. Amino acids: CASSREEHTEAFF. V and J are TRBV14 and TRBJ1-1; D is unclear. In germline, CDR1 is SGHDN, CDR2 FVKESK. This CDR3 comprises 13 residues. Deletions cut 4 bases from V and 3 bases from J, with 9 bases between. Full variable domain (outside the CDR3, taken from reference TRBV14 and TRBJ1-1): EAGVTQFPSHSVIEKGQTVTLRCDPISGHDNLYWYRRVMGKEIKFLLHFVKESKQDESGMPNNRFLAERTGGTYSTLKVQPAELEDSGVYFCASSREEHTEAFFGQGTRLTVV.

V gene TRBV28 combines with J gene TRBJ1-5; possibly TRBD1 for D (6 bases). Germline assignment: CDR1 MDHEN and CDR2 SYDVKM. The CDR3 runs 13 residues. V lost 6 bases and J 6 bases, leaving 12 bases between the germline ends. The CDR3 loop is CASRGGEAQPQHF. The CDR3 nucleotides read TGTGCCAGCAGAGGGGGGGAGGCTCAGCCCCAGCATTTT.

This clonotype was counted ten times or more. The rearrangement uses TRBV20-1 and TRBJ1-1; a weak D match, TRBD1 (5 bases). The germline V gene has CDR1 DFQATT and CDR2 SNEGSKA (reference sequence). The CDR3 has 15 amino acids. V lost 4 bases and J lost 2, with 17 bases in between. The CDR3 sequence is CSANPDTGVNTEAFF. DNA of the CDR3: TGCAGTGCTAACCCCGATACAGGTGTTAACACTGAAGCTTTCTTT.

This clonotype was counted ten times or more. The J gene is TRBJ2-5, the V gene TRBV7-2; D is unclear. V shed 5 bases and J shed 7 bases, with 14 bases lying between them. This CDR3 has 13 residues. The germline gives CDR1 SGHTA, CDR2 FQGNSA. The CDR3 DNA follows: TGTGCCAGCAGCCTTTTAGAGGAAGGGACCCAGTACTTC. It translates to CASSLLEEGTQYF.

This clonotype has a count of ten or more. This chain connects TRBV7-9 to TRBJ1-1; no reliable D call. Per germline, CDR1 SEHNR and CDR2 FQNEAQ (reference sequence). Trimming cost V 1 base and J 0 bases, with 6 bases left between them. The CDR3 has 14 residues. In DNA form, the CDR3 reads TGTGCCAGCAGCTTAGAGACGCTGAACACTGAAGCTTTCTTT. This encodes CASSLETLNTEAFF. The entire variable domain, with the rest obtained from reference TRBV7-9 and TRBJ1-1, is as follows: DTGVSQNPRHKITKRGQNVTFRCDPISEHNRLYWYRQTLGQGPEFLTYFQNEAQLEKSRLLSDRFSAERPKGSFSTLEIQRTEQGDSAMYLCASSLETLNTEAFFGQGTRLTVV.

This clonotype was picked up many times. The chain carries TRBV5-4 and TRBJ2-7; D is tentatively TRBD1 or TRBD2 (5 bases each). With 0 bases removed from V and 3 bases from J, the gap between germline ends came to 10 bases. This CDR3 comprises 14 residues. The germline CDR1 and CDR2 sequences are SGHNT and YYREEE (reference sequence). This CDR3 reads CASSLGPRGYEQYF. The CDR3 coding sequence is TGTGCCAGCAGCTTGGGGCCGAGGGGCTACGAGCAGTACTTC.

This clonotype was found many times. J is TRBJ1-2 and V is TRBV29-1; TRBD1 might be the D (6 bases). The V gene lost 6 bases and the J gene lost 0 bases, with 20 bases spanning the gap. The CDR3 is 16 residues long. Germline-derived CDR1 and CDR2 are SQVTM and ANQGSEA. CDR3 nucleotide sequence: TGCAGCGTGGGAGACAGGTCTTTTGGATCTAACTATGGCTACACCTTC. It encodes CSVGDRSFGSNYGYTF. Combining the CDR3 with reference TRBV29-1 and TRBJ1-2 gives the whole variable domain SAVISQKPSRDICQRGTSLTIQCQVDSQVTMMFWYRQQPGQSLTLIATANQGSEATYESGFVIDKFPISRPNLTFSTLTVSNMSPEDSSIYLCSVGDRSFGSNYGYTFGSGTRLTVV.

This clonotype was recorded at least ten times. This chain's CDR3 is CASSPGLAGLYEQYF. DNA for the CDR3: TGTGCCAGCAGCCCGGGACTAGCGGGCCTCTACGAGCAGTACTTC. This chain uses TRBV7-3 with TRBJ2-7; TRBD2 matches 12 bases. Trimming took 5 bases from V and 3 from J; bases not matched to a gene: 5. From germline, CDR1 is SGHTA and CDR2 FQGTGA. This CDR3 spans 15 amino acids. Based on the CDR3 plus reference TRBV7-3 and TRBJ2-7, the full variable domain is GAGVSQTPSNKVTEKGKYVELRCDPISGHTALYWYRQSLGQGPEFLIYFQGTGAADDSGLPNDRFFAVRPEGSVSTLKIQRTERGDSAVYLCASSPGLAGLYEQYFGPGTRLTVT.

The CDR3 region has the DNA TGTGCCAGCAGCCGGCGAGGGGGAGATACGCAGTATTTT. This codes for CASSRRGGDTQYF. This rearrangement joins TRBV3-1 to TRBJ2-3; weak D call: TRBD1 (6 bases). Germline V gene sequence: CDR1 LGHDT, CDR2 YNNKEL (reference sequence). The CDR3 runs 13 residues. The germline V and J ends were trimmed by 4 bases and 5 bases, with 10 bases remaining between them.

The chain uses TRBV30 and TRBJ2-7; D not resolved. The V end was cut by 1 base, the J end by 7 bases, with 11 bases between. The germline V gene encodes CDR1 GTSNPN and CDR2 SVGIG (reference sequence). CDR3 size: 12 residues. This CDR3 is CAWSGPTSEQYF. For the CDR3, the DNA is TGTGCCTGGAGTGGACCTACCTCGGAGCAGTACTTC.

This clonotype was detected ten times or more. The V gene is TRBV20-1, the J gene TRBJ2-3; possibly TRBD2 for D (7 bases). Trimming pared 5 bases from V and 1 base from J, leaving 13 bases between. There are 14 residues in the CDR3. The germline V gene encodes CDR1 DFQATT and CDR2 SNEGSKA (reference sequence). This CDR3 reads CSAGGGGGTDTQYF. The CDR3 DNA follows: TGCAGTGCTGGAGGGGGGGGAGGCACAGATACGCAGTATTTT.

In this sample, this clonotype turned up many times. The V call is TRBV7-2, the J call TRBJ2-7; no firm D call. Germline V gene data show CDR1 as SGHTA and CDR2 as FQGNSA. V was pared by 2 bases and J by 2 bases, with 10 bases between. CDR3 length: 14 amino acids. The CDR3 region has the DNA TGTGCCAGCAGCTTAAGGGTGGCACCCTACGAGCAGTACTTC. It translates to CASSLRVAPYEQYF.

This clonotype was seen ten or more times. The CDR3 is CASSYRREQPQHF. The CDR3 nucleotides are TGTGCCAGCAGTTACCGCAGGGAACAGCCCCAGCATTTT. The rearrangement uses TRBV6-5 and TRBJ1-5, with D maybe TRBD1 (5 bases). The CDR3 is 13 amino acids. With 2 bases removed from V and 7 bases from J, the gap between germline ends came to 9 bases. Germline CDR1 is MNHEY and CDR2 is SVGAGI.

The V and J genes are TRBV4-2 and TRBJ2-1; a weak D match, TRBD1 (5 bases). The CDR3 consists of 16 residues. Trimming stripped 0 bases from V and 0 bases from J, with 9 bases between. The germline CDR1 and CDR2 sequences are LGHNA and YNFKEQ. The CDR3 bases are TGTGCCAGCAGCCAAGATAAGGGGATCTCCTACAATGAGCAGTTCTTC. This translates into CASSQDKGISYNEQFF.

In this sample, this clonotype turned up a few times. This sequence joins TRBV5-4 and TRBJ1-6, with TRBD1 matching 11 bases. This CDR3 comprises 14 residues. CDR1 and CDR2 from the germline V gene are SGHNT and YYREEE (reference sequence). V shed 4 bases and J 12 bases; nucleotides not matched to a gene: 6. CDR3 residues: CASSPGQGALPLHF. The CDR3 DNA reads TGTGCCAGCAGCCCTGGACAGGGGGCCTTACCCCTCCACTTT. Complete variable domain (other parts from reference TRBV5-4 and TRBJ1-6): ETGVTQSPTHLIKTRGQQVTLRCSSQSGHNTVSWYQQALGQGPQFIFQYYREEENGRGNFPPRFSGLQFPNYSSELNVNALELDDSALYLCASSPGQGALPLHFGNGTRLTVT.